This entry describes one T cell receptor beta chain. This specimen belongs to a study of T cell changes during pregnancy in multiple sclerosis. This CDR3 is 12 amino acids long. Germline values: CDR1 SGHTA, CDR2 FQGNSA. Trimming removed 1 base at V and 6 bases at J, with 6 bases between. The protocol was immunoSEQ multiplex PCR, while the TCRdb copy is restricted to in-frame clones and leaves out a portion. The table has around 41,000 clones, approximately 91% seen once; the top ten hold less than 1.5%. V gene TRBV7-2 combines with J gene TRBJ1-1, with D uncertain. This clonotype originated in a female donor with multiple sclerosis, enrolled in a pregnancy study. Sequencing used PBMCs (not recorded whether the cells were cultured). CDR3 protein: CASSLGFSEAFF. The CDR3 nucleotides read TGTGCCAGCAGCTTAGGCTTCTCTGAAGCTTTCTTT.